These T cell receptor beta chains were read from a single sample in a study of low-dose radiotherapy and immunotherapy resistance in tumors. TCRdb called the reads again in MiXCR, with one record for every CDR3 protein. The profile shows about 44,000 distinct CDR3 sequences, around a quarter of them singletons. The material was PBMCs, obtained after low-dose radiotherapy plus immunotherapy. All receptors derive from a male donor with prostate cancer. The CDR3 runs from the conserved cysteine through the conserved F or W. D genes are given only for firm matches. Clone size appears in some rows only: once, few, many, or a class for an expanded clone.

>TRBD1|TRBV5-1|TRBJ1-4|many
TGCGCCAGCGCTACCGACAGGGCCTCTAATGAAAAACTGTTTTTT
CASATDRASNEKLFF
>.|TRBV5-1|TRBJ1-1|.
TGCGCCAGCAGCTGGGGGCGGACAGATGAAGCTTTCTTT
CASSWGRTDEAFF
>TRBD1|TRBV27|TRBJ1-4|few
TGTGCCAGCAGCCAGGGGGCGGGGATTAATGAAAAACTGTTTTTT
CASSQGAGINEKLFF
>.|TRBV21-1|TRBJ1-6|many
TGTGCCAGCAGCAAGCCCGGCGGCGTAGTACCCCTCCACTTT
CASSKPGGVVPLHF
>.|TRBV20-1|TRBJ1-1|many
TGCAGTGCTAGTTCGGGAGCAACCGTGACTGAAGCTTTCTTT
CSASSGATVTEAFF
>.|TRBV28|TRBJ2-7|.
TGTGCCAGCAGTACCCGGCGTTACGAGCAGTACTTC
CASSTRRYEQYF
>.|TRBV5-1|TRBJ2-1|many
TGCGCCAGCAGTTACGGACAGAGCTCCTACAATGAGCAGTTCTTC
CASSYGQSSYNEQFF
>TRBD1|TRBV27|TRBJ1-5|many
TGTGCCAGCACTCTCCGTTGGACAGGGGGCAATCAGCCCCAGCATTTT
CASTLRWTGGNQPQHF
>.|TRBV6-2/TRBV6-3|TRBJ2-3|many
TGTGCCAGCAGTTACTCGTCGGACACGCGCACAGATACGCAGTATTTT
CASSYSSDTRTDTQYF
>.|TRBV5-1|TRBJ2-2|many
TGCGCCAGCAGCGGTTCAACAGTAACCGGGGAGCTGTTTTTT
CASSGSTVTGELFF
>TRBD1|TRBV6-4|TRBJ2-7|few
TGTGCCAGCATTACCCCCTTTACAGGGGCCTACGAGCAGTACTTC
CASITPFTGAYEQYF
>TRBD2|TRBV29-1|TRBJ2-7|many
TGCAGCGTTGTGGATAGCGGGGGCCTCTACGAGCAGTACTTC
CSVVDSGGLYEQYF
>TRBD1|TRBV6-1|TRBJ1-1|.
TGTGCCAGCAGTGCTAGGACAGGGGCCACTGAAGCTTTCTTT
CASSARTGATEAFF
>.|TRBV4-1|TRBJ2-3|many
TGCGCCAGCAGCCAAGATGTTGCGGGACGCGGCCCAGATACGCAGTATTTT
CASSQDVAGRGPDTQYF
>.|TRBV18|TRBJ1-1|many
TGTGCCAGCAGCCCGGTGACGGCAAACACTGAAGCTTTCTTT
CASSPVTANTEAFF
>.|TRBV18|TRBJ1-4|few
TGTGCCAGCTCACCCGGGACCTCCCGGGGAAAACTGTTTTTT
CASSPGTSRGKLFF
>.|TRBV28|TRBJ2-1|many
TGTGCCAGCAGTGCATCGGGACCCATCGGGGCTAAGCAGTTCTTC
CASSASGPIGAKQFF
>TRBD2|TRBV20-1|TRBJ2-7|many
TGCAGTGCTAGTGGACTAGCGGGGGGCCTCACCTACGAGCAGTACTTC
CSASGLAGGLTYEQYF
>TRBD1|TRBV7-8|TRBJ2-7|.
TGTGCCAGCAGCCTCGGGACAGGAAGCTACGAGCAGTACTTC
CASSLGTGSYEQYF
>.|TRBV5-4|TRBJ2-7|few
TGTGCCAGCAGCTCGCCAGGACGGGACTACGAGCAGTACTTC
CASSSPGRDYEQYF
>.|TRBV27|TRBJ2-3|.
TGTGCCAGCAGTTCCGCTAGCCCCTACAGGGCAGATACGCAGTATTTT
CASSSASPYRADTQYF
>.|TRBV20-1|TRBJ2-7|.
TGCAGTGCTAACCCAGGTGGGAGCTCCTACGAGCAGTACTTC
CSANPGGSSYEQYF
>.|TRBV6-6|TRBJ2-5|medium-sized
TGTGCCAGCGCTTTGCTCCAAGAGACCCAGTACTTC
CASALLQETQYF
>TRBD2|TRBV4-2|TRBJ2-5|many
TGTGCCAGCAGCCAAGAAAAAATAGCGGGGGAGCAAGAGACCCAGTACTTC
CASSQEKIAGEQETQYF
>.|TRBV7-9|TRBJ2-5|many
TGTGCCAGCAGCTTAGGGGCCAACCAAGAGACCCAGTACTTC
CASSLGANQETQYF
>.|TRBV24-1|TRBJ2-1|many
TGTGCCACGACCCTGGGGGATGAGCAGTTCTTC
CATTLGDEQFF
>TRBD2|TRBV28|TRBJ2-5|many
TGTGCCAGCAGTTTAACCGGACTAGCGGGAGGGCCCCACCAAGAGACCCAGTACTTC
CASSLTGLAGGPHQETQYF
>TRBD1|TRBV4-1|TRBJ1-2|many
TGCGCCAGCAGCAACAGGGGTGGCTATGGCTACACCTTC
CASSNRGGYGYTF
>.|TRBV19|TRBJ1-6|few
TGTGCCAGTAGTATAGGCAGGGTGGCAAATTCACCCCTCCACTTT
CASSIGRVANSPLHF
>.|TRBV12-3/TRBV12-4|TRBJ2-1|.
TGTGCCAGCAGCTCGGTGGACTACTCCTACAATGAGCAGTTCTTC
CASSSVDYSYNEQFF
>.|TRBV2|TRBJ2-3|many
TGTGCCAGCTCCCAGGGCACTATTAGCACAGATACGCAGTATTTT
CASSQGTISTDTQYF
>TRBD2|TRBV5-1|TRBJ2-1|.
TGCGCCAGCAGCCCTAGCGGGAGTTACGGTGAGCAGTTCTTC
CASSPSGSYGEQFF
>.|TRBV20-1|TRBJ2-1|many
TGCGGCCGAGAGAAAAACAATGAGCAGTTCTTC
CGREKNNEQFF
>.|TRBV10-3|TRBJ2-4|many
TGTGCCACCCACCCGTCGGGGGCTGCCAAAAACATTCAGTACTTC
CATHPSGAAKNIQYF
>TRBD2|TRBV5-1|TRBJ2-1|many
TGCGCCAGCAGCTTGGAGACTAGCGGGGGGGATGAGCAGTTCTTC
CASSLETSGGDEQFF
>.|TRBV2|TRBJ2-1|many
TGTGCCAGCAGTGGACGGATATACAATGAGCAGTTCTTC
CASSGRIYNEQFF
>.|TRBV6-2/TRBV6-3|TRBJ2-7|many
TGTGCCAGCACAGGGCACCCCTCCTACGAGCAGTACTTC
CASTGHPSYEQYF
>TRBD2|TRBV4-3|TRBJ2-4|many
TGCGCCAGCAGCGCGACTAGCGGGAGTTCTCGAAACATTCAGTACTTC
CASSATSGSSRNIQYF
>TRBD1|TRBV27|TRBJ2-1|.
TGTGCCAGCAGACCCGGGACAGGGGACCACAATGAGCAGTTCTTC
CASRPGTGDHNEQFF
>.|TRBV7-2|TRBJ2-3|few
TGTGCCAGCAGCTCGGGGAGCGTACGCACAGATACGCAGTATTTT
CASSSGSVRTDTQYF